The 26 T cell receptor beta chains below were found in one sample sequenced in a study of shared clonotypes between healthy human individuals (TCRdb year 2020). Libraries were constructed by the immunoSEQ multiplex PCR assay. Held by TCRdb, this immuneACCESS table contains in-frame sequences only and omits some clones. Under half of the omission traces to an unresolved V gene where checked; the cause of the rest is unknown. The sample table shows some 2,000,000 clones, and more than 90% are seen once. The biggest ten clones account for roughly 0.13% of the sample. Sequencing used naive CD4+ T cells sorted from blood. Taken with the paper, the label for cell subset or site translates to: CD45RA+ positively selected. These receptors were collected from a man in his late teens or twenties in good health.

The genes are TRBV29-1 and TRBJ2-1, with 10 positions matching TRBD2. Germline V gene lookup returns CDR1 SQVTM and CDR2 ANQGSEA. V shed 7 bases, J shed 2 bases, and the junction held 8 bases outside the gene matches. The CDR3 has 15 residues. CDR3 sequence: CSAGLLAGAYNEQFF. CDR3 coding DNA: TGCAGCGCCGGACTTCTAGCGGGGGCCTACAATGAGCAGTTCTTC.

Here the CDR3 reads CAISQTGLGETQYF. The CDR3 region has the DNA TGTGCCATCAGTCAGACAGGGTTGGGAGAGACCCAGTACTTC. This rearrangement joins TRBV10-3 to TRBJ2-5; 7 nucleotides agree with TRBD1. The germline CDR1 and CDR2 sequences are ENHRY and SYGVKD. This CDR3 has 14 residues. V trimming: 5 bases; J trimming: 4 bases; junction bases outside the gene matches: 7.

The chain has TRBV5-1 and TRBJ2-5; possible D gene TRBD1, 6 bases. The V gene lost 0 bases and the J gene lost 6 bases, with 18 bases spanning the gap. Germline V gene data show CDR1 as SGHRS and CDR2 as YFSETQ. The CDR3 runs 16 residues. In DNA, the CDR3 is TGCGCCAGCAGCTTGGGTCCTACTGGGGGCGGACAGACCCAGTACTTC. The encoded protein is CASSLGPTGGGQTQYF.

This chain connects TRBV5-1 to TRBJ2-5; D unresolved. Per germline, CDR1 SGHRS and CDR2 YFSETQ. The CDR3 covers 14 residues. The V gene lost 5 bases and the J gene lost 7 bases, with 18 bases spanning the gap. The CDR3 coding sequence is TGCGCCAGCAGACCAACAGACCTCGACGTGACCCAGTACTTC. Translated: CASRPTDLDVTQYF.

This clone is a singleton in its sample. J is TRBJ1-2 and V is TRBV6-6; 7 bases align to TRBD1. The trim removed 0 bases at V and 4 bases at J, leaving 5 bases unmatched. Per the germline V gene, CDR1 is MNHNY and CDR2 is SVGAGI (reference sequence). The CDR3 runs to 15 residues. CDR3 residues: CASSYSQGSAYGYTF. CDR3 nucleotide sequence: TGTGCCAGCAGTTACTCACAGGGGTCGGCCTATGGCTACACCTTC.

Remarks on this clone: The same CDR3 is also encoded by other DNA sequences in this sample. This rearrangement joins TRBV18 to TRBJ2-7; TRBD1 aligns across 11 bases. CDR1 and CDR2 from the germline V gene are KGHSH and LQKENI. The CDR3 has 15 amino acids. The J segment lost 3 bases and the V segment lost 3 bases, leaving 4 bases of the junction unmatched. The CDR3 DNA is TGTGCCAGCTCACCTCCCGGGACAGGGGGCTACGAGCAGTACTTC. This sequence encodes CASSPPGTGGYEQYF.

The CDR3 is CASSQAEAETQYF. CDR3 DNA: TGTGCCAGCAGCCAAGCAGAGGCGGAGACCCAGTACTTC. The V and J genes are TRBV4-2 and TRBJ2-5, with D hard to call. The CDR3 is 13 residues long. The V gene lost 1 base and the J gene lost 5 bases, with 8 bases spanning the gap. The germline gives CDR1 LGHNA, CDR2 YNFKEQ.

The chain links TRBV18 to TRBJ2-3; D is undetermined. V lost 6 bases, J lost 1 base, and 11 bases lay in between. The CDR3 runs to 14 residues. Germline V gives CDR1 KGHSH, CDR2 LQKENI. DNA for the CDR3: TGTGCCAGCTCCCCGCTGTCCGGCACAGATACGCAGTATTTT. Translation: CASSPLSGTDTQYF.

This chain uses TRBV10-3 with TRBJ2-1, with 10 bases lining up with TRBD2. Trimming removed 5 bases from V and 5 bases from J; junction bases left unmatched: 0. Germline-derived CDR1 and CDR2 are ENHRY and SYGVKD. CDR3 size: 13 residues. The CDR3 sequence: CAISSGGDNEQFF. The CDR3 nucleotides are TGTGCCATCAGTAGCGGGGGGGACAATGAGCAGTTCTTC.

The rearrangement uses TRBV2 and TRBJ2-5; no firm D call. Per germline, CDR1 SNHLY and CDR2 FYNNEI. This CDR3 comprises 13 residues. The germline V and J ends were trimmed by 8 bases and 1 base, with 11 bases remaining between them. CDR3 sequence (DNA): TGTGCCAGCGTCACTTCAGCCCAAGAGACCCAGTACTTC. Translating gives CASVTSAQETQYF.

Concerning this clone: Other DNA variants within this sample encode the same CDR3. The chain uses TRBV30 and TRBJ1-6; possibly TRBD1 for D (5 bases). CDR1 and CDR2 (germline): GTSNPN, SVGIG (reference sequence). The CDR3 runs 13 residues. Trimming stripped 4 bases from V and 7 bases from J, with 11 bases between. The CDR3 DNA follows: TGTGCCTGGACCGGGCAGGGAAATTCACCCCTCCACTTT. Translation gives CAWTGQGNSPLHF.

The chain has TRBV20-1 and TRBJ1-2; no reliable D call. V lost 3 bases to trimming and J lost 6 bases, with 8 bases between them. Germline V CDR1 and CDR2: DFQATT, SNEGSKA (reference sequence). The CDR3 has 11 residues. Here the CDR3 DNA reads TGCAGTGCTAGCCCCGGTAATGGCTACACCTTC. Protein product: CSASPGNGYTF.

The V gene is TRBV2, the J gene TRBJ1-2; no clear D gene. V was trimmed by 10 bases and J by 4 bases, leaving 10 bases between them. Germline loops: CDR1 SNHLY, CDR2 FYNNEI. The CDR3 spans 11 residues. Here the CDR3 reads CATVESYGYTF. The CDR3, as DNA: TGTGCCACCGTCGAGAGCTATGGCTACACCTTC.

The V and J genes are TRBV5-6 and TRBJ2-7; D perhaps matches TRBD1 (6 bases). The CDR3 contains 15 residues. V dropped 4 bases and J dropped 1 base, with 15 bases sitting between them. From germline, CDR1 is SGHDT and CDR2 YYEEEE. The CDR3 loop reads CASSIGQIGSYEQYF. CDR3 bases: TGTGCCAGCAGCATAGGACAGATAGGGTCCTACGAGCAGTACTTC.

The chain links TRBV5-6 to TRBJ2-1, with TRBD2 matching 9 bases. Germline loops: CDR1 SGHDT, CDR2 YYEEEE. V gave up 0 bases and J gave up 11 bases; unmatched junction bases: 6. The CDR3 is made up of 14 amino acids. Written as DNA, the CDR3 is TGTGCCAGCAGCTTGGTCCCTAGCGGGGTTAAGCAGTTCTTC. It specifies CASSLVPSGVKQFF.

The genes are TRBV5-4 and TRBJ2-5; the D gene is possibly TRBD1 (7 bases). Germline CDR1 SGHNT, CDR2 YYREEE (reference sequence). This CDR3 comprises 16 residues. The V gene lost 4 bases and the J gene lost 5 bases, with 21 bases spanning the gap. CDR3 DNA sequence: TGTGCCAGCAGCACCTTAGACAGGGCGGAGGGGGAGACCCAGTACTTC. Translating gives CASSTLDRAEGETQYF.

CDR3 sequence (DNA): TGTGCCAGCATAACTACATCCGCGGTGTACACTGAAGCTTTCTTT. It yields the protein CASITTSAVYTEAFF. The chain couples TRBV6-6 to TRBJ1-1; D gene unclear. V was cut by 7 bases and J by 3 bases, with 18 bases left in between. From germline, CDR1 is MNHNY and CDR2 SVGAGI (reference sequence). CDR3 length: 15 residues.

A word on this clone: Other DNA sequences in this sample translate to the same CDR3. V is TRBV30 and J is TRBJ1-5, with D unclear. Per the germline V gene, CDR1 is GTSNPN and CDR2 is SVGIG (reference sequence). V was trimmed by 2 bases and J by 4 bases, leaving 9 bases between them. This CDR3 contains 13 residues. CDR3 nucleotides: TGTGCCTGGAGTTCTGGGAGTAATCAGCCCCAGCATTTT. Translated, it gives CAWSSGSNQPQHF.

The rearrangement uses TRBV29-1 and TRBJ1-5; a possible D gene is TRBD1 (6 bases). The CDR3 has 13 residues. CDR1 SQVTM and CDR2 ANQGSEA come from the germline V gene. The V and J ends lost 6 bases and 9 bases respectively, with 18 bases between them. For the CDR3, the DNA is TGCAGCGTAGCCGGACAGCCCCTAGGGCCCCAGCATTTT. Translation: CSVAGQPLGPQHF.

V is TRBV10-3 and J is TRBJ1-4; D ambiguous. The CDR3 has 16 residues. In germline, CDR1 is ENHRY, CDR2 SYGVKD. V gave up 1 base and J gave up 8 bases, with 17 bases separating them. The CDR3 bases are TGTGCCATCAGTGAGTTCCGTTCGGGGATCGAGGAAAAACTGTTTTTT. Its translation: CAISEFRSGIEEKLFF.

Worth noting for this clone: Within the sample, other DNA sequences also encode this same CDR3. This rearrangement joins TRBV10-3 to TRBJ1-5; D not certain. Per germline, CDR1 ENHRY and CDR2 SYGVKD. The length of the CDR3 is 14 residues. V was clipped by 2 bases and J by 0 bases, with 5 bases between them. In nucleotides, the CDR3 is TGTGCCATCAGTGAGGGCCCTAGCAATCAGCCCCAGCATTTT. Its translation is CAISEGPSNQPQHF.

V gene TRBV28 combines with J gene TRBJ1-2; D unclear. The germline V gene has CDR1 MDHEN and CDR2 SYDVKM. This CDR3 is built from 12 residues. Deletions cut 1 base from V and 8 bases from J, with 8 bases between. The CDR3 reads CASSLSGPGYTF. For the CDR3, the DNA is TGTGCCAGCAGTTTATCTGGGCCCGGCTACACCTTC.

The chain links TRBV7-2 to TRBJ1-2; D gene unclear. Germline-derived CDR1 and CDR2 are SGHTA and FQGNSA. Trimming took off 1 base at V and 1 base at J, with 7 bases between the two ends. The CDR3 is 14 residues long. The DNA for the CDR3 is TGTGCCAGCAGCTTAGAACAGAATAACTATGGCTACACCTTC. Residues: CASSLEQNNYGYTF.

This chain links TRBV5-1 with TRBJ2-7, with D perhaps given as TRBD1 or TRBD2 (5 bases each). V lost 5 bases, J lost 4 bases, and 13 bases lay in between. The CDR3 has 13 residues. The germline V gene has CDR1 SGHRS and CDR2 YFSETQ. The CDR3 nucleotides read TGCGCCAGCAGGAACAATGGGGGATACGAGCAGTACTTC. Its translation is CASRNNGGYEQYF.

The chain recombines TRBV2 with TRBJ2-1; possible D gene TRBD2, 5 bases. The CDR3 spans 12 residues. Germline V gene data show CDR1 as SNHLY and CDR2 as FYNNEI. Trimming removed 4 bases at V and 10 bases at J, with 11 bases between. Here the CDR3 DNA reads TGTGCCAGCAGTGTTGGACTGGGGGAGCAGTTCTTC. Its protein product is CASSVGLGEQFF. Filled out from reference TRBV2 and TRBJ2-1, the complete variable domain reads EPEVTQTPSHQVTQMGQEVILRCVPISNHLYFYWYRQILGQKVEFLVSFYNNEISEKSEIFDDQFSVERPDGSNFTLKIRSTKLEDSAMYFCASSVGLGEQFFGPGTRLTVL.

Turning to this clone: In the same sample, other DNA sequences code for this CDR3. Written as DNA, the CDR3 is TGTGCCATCAGTGAAATGCTGGGAGACACTGAAGCTTTCTTT. It encodes CAISEMLGDTEAFF. The chain recombines TRBV10-3 with TRBJ1-1, with no clear D. The V gene lost 3 bases and the J gene lost 3 bases, with 11 bases spanning the gap. The length of the CDR3 is 14 residues. Germline V gives CDR1 ENHRY, CDR2 SYGVKD.